The 3 T cell receptor beta chains below all came from one sample that was sequenced in a study of blood T cell repertoires in COVID-19. The assay was immunoSEQ multiplex PCR, and TCRdb's table has in-frame clones only and misses some. Found here are roughly 80,000 clones, around 85% of them singletons; the top ten hold roughly 5%. Sequencing used peripheral blood. Receptor source: a woman aged 80 or over with active or convalescent COVID-19.

This clone has more than one count but fewer than ten. The V and J genes are TRBV2 and TRBJ2-7, with 9 bases that match TRBD1. This CDR3 comprises 17 residues. Germline CDR1 and CDR2: SNHLY and FYNNEI. V shed 6 bases, J shed 3 bases, and the junction held 15 bases outside the gene matches. DNA of the CDR3: TGTGCCAGCAGGCTCCGGGACAGGGTACAGCAACACTACGAGCAGTACTTC. Translating it yields CASRLRDRVQQHYEQYF.

The V call is TRBV5-4, the J call TRBJ2-7, with 9 bases identical to TRBD1. The CDR3 is 15 residues long. The junction had 6 bases not matched to a gene; V was cut back by 0 bases and J by 5 bases. The germline V gene has CDR1 SGHNT and CDR2 YYREEE (reference sequence). CDR3 coding DNA: TGTGCCAGCAGCTTGGAGGGACAGGGTTACGACGAGCAGTACTTC. Translating it yields CASSLEGQGYDEQYF. Looking up the rest from reference TRBV5-4 and TRBJ2-7 gives the full variable domain: ETGVTQSPTHLIKTRGQQVTLRCSSQSGHNTVSWYQQALGQGPQFIFQYYREEENGRGNFPPRFSGLQFPNYSSELNVNALELDDSALYLCASSLEGQGYDEQYFGPGTRLTVT.

This chain uses TRBV29-1 with TRBJ2-1, with D unclear. The CDR3 is made up of 12 amino acids. Looked up from germline, CDR1 is SQVTM and CDR2 is ANQGSEA. Deletions cut 2 bases from V and 4 bases from J, with 6 bases between. The CDR3 DNA reads as TGCAGCGTTGAAAAGGAGTACAATGAGCAGTTCTTC. Its protein is CSVEKEYNEQFF.